This T cell receptor (beta chain) was obtained from a study of metastatic and nonmetastatic thyroid tumors. TCRdb reanalyzed the PCR reads with MiXCR. The table has roughly 36,000 clones, about 24% seen once. The CDR3 length is 17 residues. Germline CDR1 reads MGHRA; CDR2 reads YSYEKL. V lost 0 bases and J lost 7; bases outside the gene matches: 8. Thyroid surgery was performed in patients who had received no treatment beforehand. V and J are TRBV4-1 and TRBJ2-1; TRBD1 aligns across 11 bases. The source is a female donor with papillary thyroid cancer or a benign thyroid nodule (not recorded which). Some clones in this sample may be carry-over from other donors' samples. The sequenced sample was blood. The CDR3 coding sequence is TGCGCCAGCAGCCAAGAAGAAACCGGGACAGGGGGGAATGAGCAGTTCTTC. It translates to CASSQEETGTGGNEQFF.